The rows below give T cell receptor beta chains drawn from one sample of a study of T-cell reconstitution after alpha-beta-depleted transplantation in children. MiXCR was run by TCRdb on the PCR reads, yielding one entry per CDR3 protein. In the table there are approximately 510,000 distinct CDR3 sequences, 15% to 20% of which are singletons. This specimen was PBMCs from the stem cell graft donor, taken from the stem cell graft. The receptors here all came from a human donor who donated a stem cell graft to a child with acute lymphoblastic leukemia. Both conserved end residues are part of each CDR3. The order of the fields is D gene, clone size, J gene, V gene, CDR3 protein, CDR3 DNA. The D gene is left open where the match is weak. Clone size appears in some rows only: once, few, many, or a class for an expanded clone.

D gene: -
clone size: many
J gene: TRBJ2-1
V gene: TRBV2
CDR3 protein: CASRAESEQFF
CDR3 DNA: TGTGCCAGCAGGGCCGAGAGCGAGCAGTTCTTC

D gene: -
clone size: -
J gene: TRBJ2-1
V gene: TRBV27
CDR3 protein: CASSLSMTSFRNEQFF
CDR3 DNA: TGTGCCAGCAGTTTATCGATGACTAGTTTCAGAAATGAGCAGTTCTTC

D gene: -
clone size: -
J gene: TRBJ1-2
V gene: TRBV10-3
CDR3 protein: CAISDIQGYGYTF
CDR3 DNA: TGTGCCATCAGTGATATCCAGGGTTATGGCTACACCTTC

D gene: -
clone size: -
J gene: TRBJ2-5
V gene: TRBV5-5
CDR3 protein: CASSWIRERETQYF
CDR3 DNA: TGTGCCAGCAGCTGGATCCGGGAACGAGAGACCCAGTACTTC

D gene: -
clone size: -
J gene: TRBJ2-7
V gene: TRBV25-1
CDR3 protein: CASSGHSTGDEQYF
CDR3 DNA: TGTGCCAGCAGTGGCCACAGTACCGGCGACGAGCAGTACTTC

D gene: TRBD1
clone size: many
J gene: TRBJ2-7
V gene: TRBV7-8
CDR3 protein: CASSYQTGRDEQYF
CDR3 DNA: TGTGCCAGCAGCTATCAGACAGGGAGAGACGAGCAGTACTTC

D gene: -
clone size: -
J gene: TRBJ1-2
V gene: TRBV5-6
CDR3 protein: CASSPTGSSNYGYTF
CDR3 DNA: TGTGCCAGCAGTCCGACTGGATCTTCTAACTATGGCTACACCTTC

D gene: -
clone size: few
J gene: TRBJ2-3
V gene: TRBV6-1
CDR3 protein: CASSQRQTTTDTQYF
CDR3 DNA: TGTGCCAGCAGTCAAAGACAGACAACCACAGATACGCAGTATTTT

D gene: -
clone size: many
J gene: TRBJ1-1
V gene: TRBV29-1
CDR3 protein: CSAGDSEAFF
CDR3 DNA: TGCAGCGCTGGGGACTCTGAAGCTTTCTTT

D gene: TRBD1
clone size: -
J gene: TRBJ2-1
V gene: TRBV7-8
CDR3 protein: CASSFSRTGLRNEQFF
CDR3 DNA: TGTGCCAGCAGCTTTTCCAGGACAGGATTAAGGAATGAGCAGTTCTTC

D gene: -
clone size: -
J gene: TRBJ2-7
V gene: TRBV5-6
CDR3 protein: CASSVIQPGRSYEQYF
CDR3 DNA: TGTGCCAGCAGCGTTATCCAACCGGGACGGAGCTACGAGCAGTACTTC

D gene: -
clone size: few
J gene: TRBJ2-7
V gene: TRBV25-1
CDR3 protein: CASSVNRASYEQYF
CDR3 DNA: TGTGCCAGCAGTGTAAACAGGGCCTCCTACGAGCAGTACTTC

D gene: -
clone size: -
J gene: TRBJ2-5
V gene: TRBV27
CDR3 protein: CASSLSSAQETQYF
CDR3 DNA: TGTGCCAGCAGTTTATCTAGCGCGCAAGAGACCCAGTACTTC

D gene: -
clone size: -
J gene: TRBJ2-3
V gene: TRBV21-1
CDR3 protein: CASRDGVVNTQYF
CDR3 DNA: TGTGCCAGCCGGGACGGCGTAGTAAATACGCAGTATTTT

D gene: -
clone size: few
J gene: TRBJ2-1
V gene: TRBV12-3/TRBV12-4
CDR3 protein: CASSLVGQGTYNEQFF
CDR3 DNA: TGTGCCAGCAGTTTGGTTGGCCAGGGAACTTACAATGAGCAGTTCTTC

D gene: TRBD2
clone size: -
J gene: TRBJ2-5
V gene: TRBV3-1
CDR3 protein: CASSPGLAGEMGLKETQYF
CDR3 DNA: TGTGCCAGCAGCCCTGGACTAGCGGGGGAAATGGGCCTAAAGGAGACCCAGTACTTC

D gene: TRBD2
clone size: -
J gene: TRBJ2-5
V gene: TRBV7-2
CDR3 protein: CASSLAGLAGKETQYF
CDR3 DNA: TGTGCCAGCAGCTTAGCAGGGCTAGCGGGAAAAGAGACCCAGTACTTC

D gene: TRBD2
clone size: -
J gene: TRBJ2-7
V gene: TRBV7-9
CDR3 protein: CASSTTLTSGVSYEQYF
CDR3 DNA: TGTGCCAGCAGCACCACCTTGACTAGCGGGGTGTCCTACGAGCAGTACTTC

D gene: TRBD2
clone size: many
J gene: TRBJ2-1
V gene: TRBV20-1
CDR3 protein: CSARSLAGGEYNEQFF
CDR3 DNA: TGCAGTGCTAGAAGTTTAGCGGGAGGAGAATACAATGAGCAGTTCTTC

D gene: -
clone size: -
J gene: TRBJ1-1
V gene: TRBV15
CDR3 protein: CATSRESSGVGTEAFF
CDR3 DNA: TGTGCCACCAGCAGAGAATCTAGCGGGGTCGGCACTGAAGCTTTCTTT

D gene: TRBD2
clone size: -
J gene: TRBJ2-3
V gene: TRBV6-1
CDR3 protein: CASSATLLAVPGYF
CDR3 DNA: TGTGCCAGCAGCGCCACCCTACTAGCGGTCCCGGGGTATTTT

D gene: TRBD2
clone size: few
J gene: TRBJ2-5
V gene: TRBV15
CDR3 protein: CATSRDRTDGRVQYF
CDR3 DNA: TGTGCCACCAGCAGAGACAGGACTGATGGGAGGGTCCAGTACTTC

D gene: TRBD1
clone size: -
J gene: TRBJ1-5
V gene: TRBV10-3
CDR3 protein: CAISESRQGIQPQHF
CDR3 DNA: TGTGCCATCAGTGAGTCGAGACAGGGAATCCAGCCCCAGCATTTT

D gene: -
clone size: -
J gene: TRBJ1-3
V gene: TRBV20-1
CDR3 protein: CSARDLSEATSGNTIYF
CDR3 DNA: TGCAGTGCTAGAGATCTCTCGGAGGCGACCTCTGGAAACACCATATATTTT

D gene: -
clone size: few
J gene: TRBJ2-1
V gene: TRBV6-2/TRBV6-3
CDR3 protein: CASSKMEGEQFF
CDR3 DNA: TGTGCCAGCAGCAAGATGGAGGGGGAGCAGTTCTTC

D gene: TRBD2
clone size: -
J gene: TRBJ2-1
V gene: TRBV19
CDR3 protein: CASTPLAGVGNEQFF
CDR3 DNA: TGTGCCAGTACCCCGTTAGCGGGAGTGGGGAATGAGCAGTTCTTC

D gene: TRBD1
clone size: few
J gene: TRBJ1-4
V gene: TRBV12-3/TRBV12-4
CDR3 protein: CASAQGLIEKLFF
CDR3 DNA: TGTGCCAGCGCACAGGGGCTGATTGAAAAACTGTTTTTT

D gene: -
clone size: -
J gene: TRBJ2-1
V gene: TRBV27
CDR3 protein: CASTLGASHHREQFF
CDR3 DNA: TGTGCCAGCACCTTAGGGGCTAGCCACCATAGGGAGCAGTTCTTC

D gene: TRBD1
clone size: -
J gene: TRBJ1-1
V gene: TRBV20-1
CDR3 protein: CSARRQGNTEAFF
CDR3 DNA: TGCAGTGCTAGAAGACAGGGGAACACTGAAGCTTTCTTT

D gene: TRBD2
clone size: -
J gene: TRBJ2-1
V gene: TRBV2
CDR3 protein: CASRLAGATLISNNEQFF
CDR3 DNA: TGTGCCAGCCGCCTAGCGGGAGCGACTCTCATTTCCAACAATGAGCAGTTCTTC

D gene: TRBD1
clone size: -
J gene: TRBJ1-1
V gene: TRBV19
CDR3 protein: CASSRGDSMNTEAFF
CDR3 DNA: TGTGCCAGTAGTAGGGGGGACAGCATGAACACTGAAGCTTTCTTT

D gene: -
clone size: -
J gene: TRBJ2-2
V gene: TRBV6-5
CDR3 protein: CASSYSTGPTGELFF
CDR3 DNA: TGTGCCAGCAGTTACTCGACAGGACCCACCGGGGAGCTGTTTTTT

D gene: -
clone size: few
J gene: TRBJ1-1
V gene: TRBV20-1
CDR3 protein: CSARRPEWGTEAFF
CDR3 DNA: TGCAGTGCTAGACGTCCAGAGTGGGGCACTGAAGCTTTCTTT

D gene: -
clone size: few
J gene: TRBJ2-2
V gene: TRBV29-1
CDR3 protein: CSAAITNTGELFF
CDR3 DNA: TGCAGCGCCGCTATCACGAACACCGGGGAGCTGTTTTTT

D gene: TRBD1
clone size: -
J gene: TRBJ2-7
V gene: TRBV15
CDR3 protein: CATSRAGGSEQYF
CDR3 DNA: TGTGCCACCAGCAGAGCAGGGGGCTCCGAGCAGTACTTC

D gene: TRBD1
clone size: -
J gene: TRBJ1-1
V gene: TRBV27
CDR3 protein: CASSLSVRGLTEAFF
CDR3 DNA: TGTGCCAGCAGTTTAAGCGTCAGGGGGCTTACTGAAGCTTTCTTT

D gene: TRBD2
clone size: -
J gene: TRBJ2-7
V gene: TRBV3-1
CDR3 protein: CACSQRDAGEQYF
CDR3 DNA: TGTGCCTGCAGCCAGCGGGACGCAGGGGAGCAGTACTTC

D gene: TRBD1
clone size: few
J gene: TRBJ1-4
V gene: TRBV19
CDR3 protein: CASSGTGGHEKLFF
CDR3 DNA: TGTGCCAGTAGTGGTACAGGGGGGCATGAAAAACTGTTTTTT

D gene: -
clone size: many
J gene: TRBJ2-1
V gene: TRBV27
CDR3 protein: CASSLKAYNEQFF
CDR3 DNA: TGTGCCAGCAGTTTAAAGGCCTACAATGAGCAGTTCTTC

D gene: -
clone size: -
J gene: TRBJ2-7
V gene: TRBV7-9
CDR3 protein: CASSLVASGYEQYF
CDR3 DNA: TGTGCCAGCAGCTTAGTTGCCTCCGGCTACGAGCAGTACTTC

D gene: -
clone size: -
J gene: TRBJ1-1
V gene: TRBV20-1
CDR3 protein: CSAGRRMNTEAFF
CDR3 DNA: TGCAGTGCAGGTCGGAGAATGAACACTGAAGCTTTCTTT

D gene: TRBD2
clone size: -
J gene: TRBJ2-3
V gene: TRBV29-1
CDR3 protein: CSLDPSGLGLLSTDTQYF
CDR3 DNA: TGCAGCTTAGACCCCTCGGGACTAGGCCTCCTCAGCACAGATACGCAGTATTTT

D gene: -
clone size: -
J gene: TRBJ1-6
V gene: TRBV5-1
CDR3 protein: CASSLGPNSPLHF
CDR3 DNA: TGCGCCAGCAGCTTGGGACCAAATTCACCCCTCCACTTT

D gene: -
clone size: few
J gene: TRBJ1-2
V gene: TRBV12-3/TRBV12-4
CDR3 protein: CASRSTRTTNYGYTF
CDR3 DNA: TGTGCCAGCAGGTCCACACGGACTACTAACTATGGCTACACCTTC

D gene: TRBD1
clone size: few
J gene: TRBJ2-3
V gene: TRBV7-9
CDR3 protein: CASSSNRGMGTDTQYF
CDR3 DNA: TGTGCCAGCAGCTCTAACAGGGGGATGGGCACAGATACGCAGTATTTT

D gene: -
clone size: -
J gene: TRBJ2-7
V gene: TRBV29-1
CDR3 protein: CSALADSYEQYF
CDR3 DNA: TGCAGCGCCCTGGCTGACTCCTACGAGCAGTACTTC

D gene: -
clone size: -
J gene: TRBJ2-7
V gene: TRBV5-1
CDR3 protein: CASSAPGLSYEQYF
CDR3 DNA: TGCGCCAGCAGCGCTCCGGGACTGAGCTACGAGCAGTACTTC

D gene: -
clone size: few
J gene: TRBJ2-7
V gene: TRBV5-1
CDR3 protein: CASRLQALHEQYF
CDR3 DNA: TGCGCCAGCAGGCTCCAGGCACTTCACGAGCAGTACTTC

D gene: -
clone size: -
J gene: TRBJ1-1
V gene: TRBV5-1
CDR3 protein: CASTYDPTGPEAFF
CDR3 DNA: TGCGCCAGCACCTATGATCCGACAGGTCCTGAAGCTTTCTTT

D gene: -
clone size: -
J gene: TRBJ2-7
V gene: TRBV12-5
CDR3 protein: CASGKEYLSSEQYF
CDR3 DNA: TGTGCTAGTGGGAAGGAATACCTCTCCTCCGAGCAGTACTTC

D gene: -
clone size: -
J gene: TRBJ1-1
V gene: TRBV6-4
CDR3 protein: CASEAEEGTEAFF
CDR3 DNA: TGTGCCAGCGAAGCGGAAGAGGGGACTGAAGCTTTCTTT

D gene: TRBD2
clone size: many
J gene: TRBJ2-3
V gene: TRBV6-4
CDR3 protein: CASSLAGGNTDTQYF
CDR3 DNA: TGTGCCAGCAGTTTAGCGGGAGGAAATACAGATACGCAGTATTTT

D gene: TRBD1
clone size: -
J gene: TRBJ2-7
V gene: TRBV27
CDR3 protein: CASSLTRQGTYEQYF
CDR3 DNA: TGTGCCAGCAGTCTCACCCGACAGGGGACCTACGAGCAGTACTTC

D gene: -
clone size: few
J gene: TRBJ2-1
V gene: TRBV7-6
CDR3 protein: CASSSSARTENNEQFF
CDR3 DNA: TGTGCCAGCAGCAGTAGCGCTCGTACCGAAAACAATGAGCAGTTCTTC

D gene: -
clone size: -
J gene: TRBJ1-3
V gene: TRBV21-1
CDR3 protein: CARNTGTGHSGNTIYF
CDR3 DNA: TGTGCCAGGAACACCGGGACAGGACACTCTGGAAACACCATATATTTT